The T cell receptor (beta chain) described here comes from a study of identical twins. Study-level points and caveats: There was more out-of-frame TCR alpha sharing in monozygotic twins than models estimated. Partly confounded zero-insertion analyses could result from invariant MAIT and iNKT cells. There was an excess of low generation probability in the out-of-frame alpha sequences that twins shared.

CDR1 LNHDA and CDR2 SQIVND come from the germline V gene (reference sequence). The trim removed 4 bases at V and 6 bases at J, leaving 7 bases unmatched. The CDR3 is 16 residues long. In its sample, this clonotype was seen a few times. What it binds is unknown. TCRdb itself ran the 5' RACE reads through MiXCR, one entry per CDR3 protein. The data contain a few hundred thousand distinct CDR3 sequences, roughly 9.5% of them singletons. The same sample was also studied in work on yellow fever vaccine responses in identical twins.

This chain connects TRBV19 to TRBJ1-6, with TRBD1 identical over 9 bases. The material sequenced was PBMCs. The sequence came from a woman younger than 35 in good health. CDR3 amino acids: CASSNYRDRANSPLHF. The CDR3 DNA sequence: TGTGCCAGTAGTAACTACCGGGACAGGGCTAATTCACCCCTCCACTTT. Full variable domain (outside the CDR3, taken from reference TRBV19 and TRBJ1-6): DGGITQSPKYLFRKEGQNVTLSCEQNLNHDAMYWYRQDPGQGLRLIYYSQIVNDFQKGDIAEGYSVSREKKESFPLTVTSAQKNPTAFYLCASSNYRDRANSPLHFGNGTRLTVT.